The rows below give T cell receptor beta chains drawn from one sample of a study of OX40 agonist ivuxolimab in advanced cancers. Profiled with immunoSEQ multiplex PCR; TCRdb holds only in-frame clones, not every one. The repertoire consists of roughly 75,000 clones, with roughly nine tenths occurring once and the leading ten covering around 0.79%. Specimen: CD4+ or CD8+ T cells sorted from blood, collected in a trial of the OX40 agonist ivuxolimab. All receptors come from an adult with an advanced solid tumor such as melanoma, head and neck, liver or kidney cancer. Both conserved end residues are part of each CDR3. D genes are given only for firm matches. Expanded clones are given a class, and other clones once, few, many or no size at all.

V	length	D	J	size	CDR3	DNA
TRBV6-1	12	NA	TRBJ2-5	NA	CASSEERGTQYF	TGTGCCAGCAGTGAGGAGCGAGGGACCCAGTACTTC
TRBV18	12	NA	TRBJ2-3	NA	CASSGGKDTQYF	TGTGCCAGCTCAGGGGGCAAGGATACGCAGTATTTT
TRBV2	13	NA	TRBJ1-5	NA	CASSGDHNQPQHF	TGTGCCAGCAGTGGAGACCACAATCAGCCCCAGCATTTT
TRBV5-1	16	NA	TRBJ1-3	NA	CASSLQPANSGNTIYF	TGCGCCAGCAGCTTACAGCCTGCCAACTCTGGAAACACCATATATTTT
TRBV9	15	NA	TRBJ2-7	few	CASSSQSSGLGGQYF	TGTGCCAGCAGCTCACAGAGCTCGGGCCTAGGGGGGCAGTACTTC
TRBV27	13	NA	TRBJ1-2	NA	CASSPGTRSGYTF	TGTGCCAGCAGTCCTGGGACCCGGAGCGGCTACACCTTC
TRBV5-1	17	NA	TRBJ2-5	NA	CASSFSPEGRSWETQYF	TGCGCCAGCAGCTTCTCCCCCGAGGGTCGGAGTTGGGAGACCCAGTACTTC
TRBV7-8	16	NA	TRBJ1-5	NA	CASSLVPSQGGQPQHF	TGTGCCAGCAGCTTAGTACCGTCACAGGGTGGTCAGCCCCAGCATTTT
TRBV27	14	NA	TRBJ1-5	NA	CASSPERRYQPQHF	TGTGCCAGCAGCCCGGAGCGCCGGTATCAGCCCCAGCATTTT
TRBV11-2	13	TRBD1	TRBJ2-1	NA	CASSLGWGQRPFF	TGTGCCAGCAGCTTAGGGTGGGGACAGCGGCCGTTCTTC
TRBV5-1	14	NA	TRBJ2-2	NA	CASSLAGDTGELFF	TGCGCCAGCAGCTTGGCCGGGGACACCGGGGAGCTGTTTTTT
TRBV19	16	NA	TRBJ1-5	NA	CASSTRQDYSNQPQHF	TGTGCCAGTAGTACCCGACAGGACTATAGCAATCAGCCCCAGCATTTT
TRBV28	17	TRBD1	TRBJ1-1	NA	CASSLSTGVRGDTEAFF	TGTGCCAGCAGTTTGAGTACAGGGGTTAGAGGAGACACTGAAGCTTTCTTT
TRBV6-5	13	NA	TRBJ1-5	few	CASSLRNNQPQHF	TGTGCCAGCAGTTTGAGGAACAATCAGCCCCAGCATTTT
TRBV5-1	15	TRBD2	TRBJ2-3	NA	CASSLGRELTDTQYF	TGCGCCAGCAGCTTAGGGCGGGAGTTGACAGATACGCAGTATTTT
TRBV29-1	12	TRBD1	TRBJ2-5	NA	CSVAGGGETQYF	TGCAGCGTTGCAGGGGGCGGAGAGACCCAGTACTTC
TRBV19	17	TRBD2	TRBJ2-1	NA	CASSLRGSGSTYNEQFF	TGTGCCAGTAGTCTCCGCGGTAGCGGGTCGACCTACAATGAGCAGTTCTTC
TRBV19	13	NA	TRBJ1-2	once	CASTTGTNYGYTF	TGTGCCAGTACGACAGGAACTAACTATGGCTACACCTTC
TRBV5-3	15	TRBD2	TRBJ2-5	NA	CASSLTSGVEETQYF	TGTGCCAGCAGCTTGACTAGCGGGGTCGAAGAGACCCAGTACTTC
TRBV10-3	13	NA	TRBJ1-2	NA	CAISEDLKDGYTF	TGTGCCATCAGTGAGGATCTGAAGGATGGCTACACCTTC
TRBV7-9	15	NA	TRBJ2-2	NA	CASSFRGANTGELFF	TGTGCCAGCAGCTTTCGGGGTGCGAACACCGGGGAGCTGTTTTTT
TRBV7-2	14	NA	TRBJ2-5	NA	CASSPWTRPETQYF	TGTGCCAGCAGCCCCTGGACTCGACCAGAGACCCAGTACTTC
TRBV6-4	15	NA	TRBJ2-1	NA	CASSDSGMGPDEQFF	TGTGCCAGCAGTGACTCAGGGATGGGGCCGGATGAGCAGTTCTTC
TRBV5-5	14	NA	TRBJ1-2	NA	CASSPNPDRNGYTF	TGTGCCAGCAGCCCCAACCCTGACAGAAATGGCTACACCTTC
TRBV2	13	NA	TRBJ2-7	few	CASNPGLFYEQYF	TGTGCCAGCAATCCGGGACTTTTCTACGAGCAGTACTTC
TRBV4-2	15	TRBD2	TRBJ2-7	NA	CASSAGLAATYEQYF	TGTGCCAGCAGCGCGGGACTAGCGGCAACCTACGAGCAGTACTTC
TRBV11-3	13	TRBD1	TRBJ2-1	NA	CASSPQGDNEQFF	TGTGCCAGCAGCCCACAGGGGGACAATGAGCAGTTCTTC
TRBV6-1	16	TRBD1	TRBJ2-3	NA	CASSETGGGRADTQYF	TGTGCCAGCAGTGAGACAGGGGGGGGAAGGGCAGATACGCAGTATTTT
TRBV5-1	15	NA	TRBJ2-5	NA	CASSPRVRFQETQYF	TGCGCCAGCAGCCCCCGGGTGAGGTTCCAAGAGACCCAGTACTTC
TRBV7-8	14	TRBD1	TRBJ1-5	few	CASSRDRGNQPQHF	TGTGCCAGCAGCCGGGACAGGGGCAATCAGCCCCAGCATTTT
TRBV29-1	13	TRBD1	TRBJ1-1	NA	CSVTQGGNTEAFF	TGCAGCGTGACTCAGGGGGGAAACACTGAAGCTTTCTTT
TRBV18	18	NA	TRBJ2-6	NA	CASSPFAISPSGANVLTF	TGTGCCAGCTCACCATTCGCTATTAGTCCCTCTGGGGCCAACGTCCTGACTTTC